The TCR beta chain described here comes from a study of blood T cell repertoires in COVID-19. Study information: Acute and convalescent COVID-19 specimens originated in the United States, Italy and Spain.

Assignments of participants to cohorts depended upon their own reported clinical history. Exposed participants came across a COVID-19 case within 2 weeks before study entry. Using immunoSEQ multiplex PCR, the repertoire was profiled, and TCRdb retains in-frame clones only, with some absent. The table includes 250,000 to 400,000 clones, less than 85% detected once. The TCR originated in a woman aged 30 to 39 who had been exposed to COVID-19. The sequenced sample consisted of PBMCs or T cells enriched from blood (not recorded which).

The CDR3 region has the DNA TGTGCCAGCAGCTTAGACAGGATCTCTACGGAGCAGTACTTC. Its protein is CASSLDRISTEQYF. The rearrangement uses TRBV6-5 and TRBJ2-7, with a possible D match to TRBD1 (6 bases). Trimming cost V 6 bases and J 7 bases, with 19 bases left between them. Germline assignment: CDR1 MNHEY and CDR2 SVGAGI. The CDR3 runs to 14 residues.